This T cell receptor beta chain stems from a study of T-cell reconstitution after alpha-beta-depleted transplantation in children. The germline gives CDR1 SGHRS, CDR2 YFSETQ. The length of the CDR3 is 15 residues. The V end lost 4 bases, the J end lost 0 bases, and 14 bases lay between the germline ends. This clonotype was counted many times. TCRbeta library preparation incorporated unique molecular identifiers. TCRdb reprocessed the PCR reads via MiXCR and lists one record per CDR3 protein. Of under 300,000 distinct CDR3 sequences in the sample, 9.7% were seen once. The receptor was derived from a human donor who donated a stem cell graft to a child with SCID. This chain links TRBV5-1 with TRBJ2-7; D remains unclear. Material: PBMCs from the stem cell graft donor, obtained from the stem cell graft. The CDR3 DNA follows: TGCGCCAGCAGCCACGACCGGTTGAGCTCCTACGAGCAGTACTTC. As protein: CASSHDRLSSYEQYF.